Described below is a single T cell receptor (beta chain) sequence and its context. This record belongs to a study of blood T cells in healthy people across ages. Each sample gave at least 6.5 million isolated PBMCs. Then a second PCR, running roughly 7 to 11 cycles, was carried out with a sample-barcoded 5' primer and a J-beta primer mix. From the 5' RACE reads, TCRdb called clonotypes with MiXCR, one entry per CDR3 protein. The sample holds roughly 2 million distinct CDR3 sequences, roughly 50% seen once. Germline V gives CDR1 KGHSH, CDR2 LQKENI. This CDR3 contains 16 residues. Trimming at V came to 3 bases and at J to 5 bases, leaving 8 bases not matched to a gene.

Sequencing was done on a sample of blood. This TCR came from a woman between 40 and 55 years old in good health. J is TRBJ2-4 and V is TRBV18; 9 positions match TRBD1. CDR3 nucleotide sequence: TGTGCCAGCTCACCCTTTGGACAGGGGAGGGAAAACATTCAGTACTTC. Translation gives CASSPFGQGRENIQYF.